This T cell receptor (beta chain) was captured by sequencing in a study of beta chain features in type 1 diabetes. Markers CD45RO/CCR7/CD25/CD127/CD95/CD27 served to sort CD4+ naive, central memory, regulatory and stem cell-like memory cells. Sequenced material consisted of expressed TCRB transcripts (all of the isolated RNA was reverse transcribed). TCRdb keeps only in-frame clones here, not all; method: immunoSEQ multiplex PCR. Of 200,000 to 250,000 clones listed, approximately 15% are singletons. Germline values: CDR1 SGHVS, CDR2 FNYEAQ. The CDR3 covers 16 residues. V shed 1 base and J 1 base; nucleotides not matched to a gene: 3. Concerning this clone: The antigen is unknown.

Overall study results and limits: TCRB CDR3s were moderately but significantly shorter in Type 1 diabetes patients in all four CD4+ subsets.

This receptor was obtained from a man aged 25-45 years with type 1 diabetes. V is TRBV7-6 and J is TRBJ2-2, with 7 bases matching TRBD2. Sequencing was performed on naive CD4+ T cells from blood. In DNA form, the CDR3 reads TGTGCCAGCAGCTTAGGGGCTAGCGGGAACACCGGGGAGCTGTTTTTT. As protein: CASSLGASGNTGELFF.